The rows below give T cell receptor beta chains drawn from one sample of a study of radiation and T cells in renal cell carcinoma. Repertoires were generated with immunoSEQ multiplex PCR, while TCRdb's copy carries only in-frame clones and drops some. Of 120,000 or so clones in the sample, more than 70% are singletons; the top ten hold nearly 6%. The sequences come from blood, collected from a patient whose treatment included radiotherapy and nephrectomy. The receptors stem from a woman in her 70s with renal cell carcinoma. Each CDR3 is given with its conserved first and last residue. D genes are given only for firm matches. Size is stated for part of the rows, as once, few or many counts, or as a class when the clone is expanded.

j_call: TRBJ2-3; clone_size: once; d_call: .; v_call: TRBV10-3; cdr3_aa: CAMAKGDSDTDTQYF; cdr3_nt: TGTGCCATGGCGAAGGGGGACTCCGACACAGATACGCAGTATTTT
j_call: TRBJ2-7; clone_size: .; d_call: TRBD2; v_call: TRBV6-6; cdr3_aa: CASSYGGGFYEQYF; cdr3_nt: TGTGCCAGCAGTTACGGGGGGGGGTTTTACGAGCAGTACTTC
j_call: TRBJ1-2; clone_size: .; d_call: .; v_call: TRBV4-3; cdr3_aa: CASSQDGPTAGYTF; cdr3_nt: TGCGCCAGCAGCCAAGATGGGCCGACGGCTGGCTACACCTTC
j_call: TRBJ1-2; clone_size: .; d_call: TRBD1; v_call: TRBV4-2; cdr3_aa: CASSQGTGIYGYTF; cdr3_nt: TGTGCCAGCAGCCAAGGGACAGGGATCTATGGCTACACCTTC
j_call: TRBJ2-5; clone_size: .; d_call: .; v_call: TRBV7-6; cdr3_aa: CASSNSTDRFRETQYF; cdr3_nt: TGTGCCAGCAGCAACAGCACAGACAGGTTTAGAGAGACCCAGTACTTC
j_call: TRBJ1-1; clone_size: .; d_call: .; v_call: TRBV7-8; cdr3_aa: CASSWGTGSLEAFF; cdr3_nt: TGTGCCAGCAGCTGGGGGACGGGGAGTCTGGAAGCTTTCTTT
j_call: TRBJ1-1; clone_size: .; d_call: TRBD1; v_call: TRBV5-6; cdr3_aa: CASSQDRANTEAFF; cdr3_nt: TGTGCCAGCAGCCAGGACAGGGCGAACACTGAAGCTTTCTTT
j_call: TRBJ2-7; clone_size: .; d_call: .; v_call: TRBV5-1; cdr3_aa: CASSLALGRVGEQYF; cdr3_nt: TGCGCCAGCAGCTTGGCCCTCGGAAGGGTAGGCGAGCAGTACTTC
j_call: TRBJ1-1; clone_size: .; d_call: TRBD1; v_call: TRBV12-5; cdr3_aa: CASGSGQGPNTEAFF; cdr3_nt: TGTGCTAGTGGTTCAGGACAGGGACCGAACACTGAAGCTTTCTTT
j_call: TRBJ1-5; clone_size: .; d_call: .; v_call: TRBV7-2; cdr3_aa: CASSLIGAGSNQPQHF; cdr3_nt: TGTGCCAGCAGCTTAATCGGGGCTGGTAGCAATCAGCCCCAGCATTTT
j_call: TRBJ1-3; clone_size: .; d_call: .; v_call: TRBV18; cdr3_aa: CASSPRPAGAIGNTIYF; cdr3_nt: TGTGCCAGCTCACCACGTCCTGCAGGGGCCATTGGAAACACCATATATTTT
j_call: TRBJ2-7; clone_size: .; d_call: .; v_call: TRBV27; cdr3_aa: CASGPSGGFSYEQYF; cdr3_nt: TGTGCCAGCGGCCCTTCGGGGGGCTTTTCCTACGAGCAGTACTTC
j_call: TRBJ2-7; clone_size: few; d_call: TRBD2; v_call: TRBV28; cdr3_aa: CASGPSGGAYEQYF; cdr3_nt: TGTGCCAGCGGTCCTAGCGGGGGAGCCTACGAGCAGTACTTC
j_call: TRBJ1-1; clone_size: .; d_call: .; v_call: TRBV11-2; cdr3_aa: CASSLYRSEAFF; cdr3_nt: TGTGCCAGCAGCTTATATCGGTCGGAAGCTTTCTTT
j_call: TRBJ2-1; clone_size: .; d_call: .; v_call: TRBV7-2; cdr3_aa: CASGPGGSYNEQFF; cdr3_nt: TGTGCCAGCGGGCCCGGTGGGTCCTACAATGAGCAGTTCTTC
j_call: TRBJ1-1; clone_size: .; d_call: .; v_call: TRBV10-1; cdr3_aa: CASSDRLGGNTEAFF; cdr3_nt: TGCGCCAGCAGTGACCGGCTGGGAGGGAACACTGAAGCTTTCTTT
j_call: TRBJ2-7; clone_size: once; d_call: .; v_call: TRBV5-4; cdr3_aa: CASSSTYNYEQYF; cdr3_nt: TGTGCCAGCAGCTCCACTTATAACTACGAGCAGTACTTC
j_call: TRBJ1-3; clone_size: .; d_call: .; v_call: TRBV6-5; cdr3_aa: CASSYSRGTSGNTIYF; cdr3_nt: TGTGCCAGCAGTTACTCTCGCGGTACCTCTGGAAACACCATATATTTT
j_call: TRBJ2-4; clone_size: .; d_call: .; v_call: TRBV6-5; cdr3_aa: CASRRLSAKNIQYF; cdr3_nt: TGTGCCAGCAGGCGACTGTCAGCCAAAAACATTCAGTACTTC
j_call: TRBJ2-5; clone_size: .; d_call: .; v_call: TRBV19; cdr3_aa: CASSPRQDLQETQYF; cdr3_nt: TGTGCCAGTAGTCCGCGACAGGATCTTCAAGAGACCCAGTACTTC
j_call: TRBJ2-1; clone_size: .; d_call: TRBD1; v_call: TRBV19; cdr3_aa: CASTRDRGSPTSSYNEQFF; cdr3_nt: TGTGCCAGTACCAGGGACAGGGGGAGCCCAACGAGCTCCTACAATGAGCAGTTCTTC
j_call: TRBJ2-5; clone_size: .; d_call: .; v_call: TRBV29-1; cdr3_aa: CSVGLGETQYF; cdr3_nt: TGCAGCGTTGGATTGGGGGAGACCCAGTACTTC
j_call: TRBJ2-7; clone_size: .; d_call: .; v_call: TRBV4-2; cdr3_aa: CASSPGDGGAPYEQYF; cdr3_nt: TGTGCCAGCAGCCCCGGGGATGGGGGGGCCCCCTACGAGCAGTACTTC
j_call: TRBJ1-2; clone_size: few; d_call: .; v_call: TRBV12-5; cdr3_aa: CASATSRVGGYTF; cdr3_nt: TGTGCTAGTGCCACTTCCAGGGTGGGTGGCTACACCTTC
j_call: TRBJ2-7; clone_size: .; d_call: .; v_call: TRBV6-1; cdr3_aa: CASARDRWEQYF; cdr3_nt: TGTGCCAGCGCCCGAGACAGGTGGGAGCAGTACTTC
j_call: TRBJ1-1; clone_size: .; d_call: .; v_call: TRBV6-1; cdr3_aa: CASTPLGQTEAFF; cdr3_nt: TGTGCCAGCACCCCATTGGGGCAAACTGAAGCTTTCTTT
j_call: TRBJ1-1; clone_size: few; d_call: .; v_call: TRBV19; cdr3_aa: CASSISGYTEAFF; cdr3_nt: TGTGCCAGTAGTATTTCGGGGTACACTGAAGCTTTCTTT
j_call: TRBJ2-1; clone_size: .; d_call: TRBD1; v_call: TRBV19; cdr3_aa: CASSIGQAGNEQFF; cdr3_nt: TGTGCCAGTAGTATTGGACAGGCTGGGAATGAGCAGTTCTTC
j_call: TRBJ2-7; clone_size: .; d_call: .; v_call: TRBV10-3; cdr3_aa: CASRGDDSYEQYF; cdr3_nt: TGTGCCAGCAGGGGGGACGACTCCTACGAGCAGTACTTC
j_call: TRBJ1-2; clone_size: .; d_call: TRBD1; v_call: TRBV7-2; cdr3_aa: CASSSEPHTGGRVGYTF; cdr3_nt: TGTGCCAGCAGCTCCGAACCCCACACAGGGGGCAGGGTCGGCTACACCTTC
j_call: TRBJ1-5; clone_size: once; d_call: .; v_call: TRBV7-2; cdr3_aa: CASSLLGTDHVQPQHF; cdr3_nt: TGTGCCAGCAGCCTCCTAGGGACGGACCACGTTCAGCCCCAGCATTTT
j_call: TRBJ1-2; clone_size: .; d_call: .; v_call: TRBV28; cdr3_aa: CASSESGYTF; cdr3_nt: TGTGCCAGCAGTGAGAGCGGCTACACCTTC
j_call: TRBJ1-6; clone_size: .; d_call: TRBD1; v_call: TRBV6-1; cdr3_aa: CASRWDSNSPLHF; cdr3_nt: TGTGCCAGCAGATGGGACAGTAATTCACCCCTCCACTTT
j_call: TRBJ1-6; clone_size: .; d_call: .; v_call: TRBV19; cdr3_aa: CASSDRDSGSPLHF; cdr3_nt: TGTGCCAGTAGTGACCGGGACTCGGGATCACCCCTCCACTTT
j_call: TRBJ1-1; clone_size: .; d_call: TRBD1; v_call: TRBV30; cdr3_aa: CAWNRGLGGTEAFF; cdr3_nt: TGTGCCTGGAACAGGGGTCTTGGAGGCACTGAAGCTTTCTTT
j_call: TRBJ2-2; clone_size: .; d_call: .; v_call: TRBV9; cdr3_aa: CASSVEGQGWTGELFF; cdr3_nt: TGTGCCAGCAGCGTAGAGGGCCAGGGGTGGACCGGGGAGCTGTTTTTT
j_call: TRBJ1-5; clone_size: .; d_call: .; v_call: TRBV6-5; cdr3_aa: CASSFSGGPQHF; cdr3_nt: TGTGCCAGCAGTTTCTCCGGGGGGCCCCAGCATTTT
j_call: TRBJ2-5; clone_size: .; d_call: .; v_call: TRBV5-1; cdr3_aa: CASSRDGETQETQYF; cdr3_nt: TGCGCCAGCAGCCGAGACGGCGAAACTCAAGAGACCCAGTACTTC
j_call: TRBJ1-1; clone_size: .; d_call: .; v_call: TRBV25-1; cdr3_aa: CASSEGGPLLNTEAFF; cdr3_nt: TGTGCCAGCAGTGAAGGGGGGCCCCTTCTGAACACTGAAGCTTTCTTT
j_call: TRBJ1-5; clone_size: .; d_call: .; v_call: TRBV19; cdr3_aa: CASSTKGRNQPQHF; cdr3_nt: TGTGCCAGTAGTACTAAAGGACGGAATCAGCCCCAGCATTTT
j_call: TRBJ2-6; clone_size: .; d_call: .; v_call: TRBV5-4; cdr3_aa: CASSLGHPSGANVLTF; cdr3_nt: TGTGCCAGCAGCTTAGGACACCCCTCTGGGGCCAACGTCCTGACTTTC
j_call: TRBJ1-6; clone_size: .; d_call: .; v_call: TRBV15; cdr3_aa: CATSRELDGSAPLHF; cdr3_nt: TGTGCCACCAGCAGAGAATTGGACGGGAGCGCACCCCTCCACTTT
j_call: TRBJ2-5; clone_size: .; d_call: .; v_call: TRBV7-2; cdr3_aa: CASSLGRETQYF; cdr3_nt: TGTGCCAGCAGCCTGGGTCGAGAGACCCAGTACTTC
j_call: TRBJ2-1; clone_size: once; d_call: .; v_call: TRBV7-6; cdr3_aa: CASSPETRDNEQFF; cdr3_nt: TGTGCCAGCAGCCCCGAGACTAGGGACAATGAGCAGTTCTTC
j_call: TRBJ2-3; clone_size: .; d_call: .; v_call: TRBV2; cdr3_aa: CASSEPEGSTDTQYF; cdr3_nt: TGTGCCAGCAGTGAACCCGAGGGTAGCACAGATACGCAGTATTTT
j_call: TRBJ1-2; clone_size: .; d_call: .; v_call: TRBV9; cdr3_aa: CASSSPSANYGYTF; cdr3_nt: TGTGCCAGCAGCTCCCCCTCCGCTAACTATGGCTACACCTTC
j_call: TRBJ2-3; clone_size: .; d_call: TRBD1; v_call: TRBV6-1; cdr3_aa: CASTRDRVTDTQYF; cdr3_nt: TGTGCCAGCACCCGGGACAGGGTTACAGATACGCAGTATTTT
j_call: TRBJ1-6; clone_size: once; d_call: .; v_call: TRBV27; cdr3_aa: CASTLRRQGSYNSPLHF; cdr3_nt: TGTGCCAGCACCCTAAGGCGCCAGGGCTCCTATAATTCACCCCTCCACTTT
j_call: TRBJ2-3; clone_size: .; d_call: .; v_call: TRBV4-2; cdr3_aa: CASSQDPPGARTDTQYF; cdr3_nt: TGTGCCAGCAGCCAAGATCCACCGGGGGCGCGCACAGATACGCAGTATTTT
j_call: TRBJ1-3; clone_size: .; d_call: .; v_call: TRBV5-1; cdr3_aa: CASSLEGVSGNTIYF; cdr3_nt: TGCGCCAGCAGCTTGGAAGGGGTATCTGGAAACACCATATATTTT
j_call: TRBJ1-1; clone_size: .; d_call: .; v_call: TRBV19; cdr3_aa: CASSTSNTEAFF; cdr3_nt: TGTGCCAGTAGTACCTCGAACACTGAAGCTTTCTTT
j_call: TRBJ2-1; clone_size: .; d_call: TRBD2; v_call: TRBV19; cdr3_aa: CASSIGKTIAGDNEQFF; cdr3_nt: TGTGCCAGTAGTATAGGGAAAACGATAGCGGGGGACAATGAGCAGTTCTTC
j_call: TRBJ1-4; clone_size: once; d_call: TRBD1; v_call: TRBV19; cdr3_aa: CASSKFRGSANEKLFF; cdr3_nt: TGTGCCAGTAGTAAATTCAGGGGGTCGGCTAATGAAAAACTGTTTTTT
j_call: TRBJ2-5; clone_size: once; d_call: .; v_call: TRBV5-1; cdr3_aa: CASSFGPPRPTEETQYF; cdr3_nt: TGCGCCAGCAGCTTTGGCCCACCGCGGCCAACGGAAGAGACCCAGTACTTC
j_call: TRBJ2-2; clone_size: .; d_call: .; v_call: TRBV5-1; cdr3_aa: CASSLDGGPGELFF; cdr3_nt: TGCGCCAGCAGCTTGGACGGGGGGCCCGGGGAGCTGTTTTTT